These 11 T cell receptor beta chains originate from one sample sequenced in a study of cytomegalovirus exposure and HLA in healthy donors. PCR employed 60 Vbeta and 13 Jbeta primers. TCRdb keeps only in-frame clones here, not all; method: immunoSEQ multiplex PCR. This sample contains over 75,000 clones. The sample comprised PBMCs. Every receptor here comes from a girl aged 10-17 years in good health and CMV-seropositive.

The V call is TRBV6-5, the J call TRBJ1-2; a possible D gene is TRBD1 (6 bases). Germline-derived CDR1 and CDR2 are MNHEY and SVGAGI. This CDR3 is 14 amino acids long. V shed 6 bases and J shed 4 bases, with 15 bases lying between them. The CDR3 is CASSRPDRLYGYTF. Written as DNA, the CDR3 is TGTGCCAGCAGCCGACCGGACAGACTCTATGGCTACACCTTC.

The chain recombines TRBV7-9 with TRBJ1-1, with TRBD1 as a possible D gene (6 bases). V was pared by 3 bases and J by 11 bases, with 13 bases between. CDR3 size: 12 residues. CDR1 SEHNR and CDR2 FQNEAQ come from the germline V gene (reference sequence). The CDR3 spells CASSFTGWVAFF. CDR3 sequence (DNA): TGTGCCAGCAGCTTTACAGGGTGGGTTGCTTTCTTT.

The rearrangement joins TRBV9 to TRBJ2-3; 11 positions match TRBD2. The length of the CDR3 is 18 residues. Germline assignment: CDR1 SGDLS and CDR2 YYNGEE. The ends lost 4 bases at V and 0 bases at J; junction bases unmatched: 10. The CDR3 sequence: CASSRGLAGGSSTDTQYF. DNA for the CDR3: TGTGCCAGCAGCCGCGGGCTAGCGGGGGGATCTAGCACAGATACGCAGTATTTT.

The genes are TRBV27 and TRBJ1-6, with D perhaps TRBD1 (6 bases). V lost 6 bases to trimming and J lost 10 bases, with 16 bases between them. CDR1 is MNHEY, CDR2 SMNVEV, per germline (reference sequence). This CDR3 has 14 amino acids. CDR3 in amino acids: CASRTTGPTSPLHF. The CDR3 coding sequence is TGTGCCAGCAGAACGACAGGACCTACATCACCCCTCCACTTT.

The gene calls are TRBV9 and TRBJ2-1; D perhaps matches TRBD2 (6 bases). Germline lookup yields CDR1 SGDLS and CDR2 YYNGEE. Trimming took 0 bases from V and 0 from J, leaving 10 bases between them. CDR3 length: 16 residues. The CDR3 DNA reads as TGTGCCAGCAGCGTAGGTGCGGGGAGCTCCTACAATGAGCAGTTCTTC. As protein: CASSVGAGSSYNEQFF.

CDR3 sequence reads: CASSRGIAGYNEQFF. CDR3 sequence (DNA): TGTGCCAGCTCACGCGGAATAGCGGGCTACAATGAGCAGTTCTTC. The chain carries TRBV18 and TRBJ2-1; 7 nucleotides agree with TRBD2. The CDR3 runs 15 residues. The germline gives CDR1 KGHSH, CDR2 LQKENI. Germline trimming cut 4 bases from V and 3 bases from J; bases unmatched to any gene: 6.

The V gene is TRBV5-1, the J gene TRBJ2-3; D is possibly TRBD2 (5 bases). CDR3 length: 12 residues. Germline V gene data show CDR1 as SGHRS and CDR2 as YFSETQ. Deletions cut 0 bases from V and 11 bases from J, with 10 bases between. CDR3 DNA: TGCGCCAGCAGCTTGGCCAGCGGAGAGCAGTATTTT. Translation: CASSLASGEQYF.

The V call is TRBV4-3, the J call TRBJ2-2, with 10 bases lining up with TRBD2. This CDR3 is built from 17 residues. Trimming removed 7 bases from V and 4 bases from J; junction bases left unmatched: 12. Germline CDR1 and CDR2: LGHNA and YSLEER. This chain's CDR3 is CASTPNGGLATTGELFF. The CDR3, as DNA: TGCGCCAGCACCCCTAACGGGGGACTAGCGACCACCGGGGAGCTGTTTTTT.

The chain links TRBV4-1 to TRBJ2-2; D unclear. There are 17 residues in the CDR3. Per germline, CDR1 MGHRA and CDR2 YSYEKL. Trimming took 1 base from V and 1 from J, leaving 13 bases between them. The CDR3 region has the DNA TGCGCCAGCAGCCAAGTTGCAGGCTCCTTGAACACCGGGGAGCTGTTTTTT. Translating gives CASSQVAGSLNTGELFF.

This sequence joins TRBV6-5 and TRBJ1-1; D is perhaps TRBD1 (6 bases). Germline V gives CDR1 MNHEY, CDR2 SVGAGI. The CDR3 sequence is 14 residues long. Trimming stripped 7 bases from V and 1 base from J, with 13 bases between. CDR3 in DNA: TGTGCCAGCACCCGGACAGTAACGAACACTGAAGCTTTCTTT. Encoded protein: CASTRTVTNTEAFF.

The rearrangement links TRBV19 to TRBJ2-2, with 7 bases aligning to TRBD1. The V and J ends lost 10 bases and 0 bases, in that order; junction bases with no gene match: 5. The CDR3 is 14 residues long. CDR1 and CDR2 (germline): LNHDA, SQIVND (reference sequence). CDR3 nucleotides: TGTGCCACCACAGGGACAGCGAACACCGGGGAGCTGTTTTTT. It codes for CATTGTANTGELFF.